This T cell receptor beta chain was sequenced for a study of metastatic and nonmetastatic thyroid tumors. About the research overall: Patients with malignant and benign thyroid disease provided blood and tumor or nodule tissue, whose repertoires were compared.

Germline V lookup: CDR1 SGHNT, CDR2 YYREEE (reference sequence). V lost 3 bases and J lost 1, with 19 bases in between. The CDR3 has 17 amino acids. This clone occurred many times. Its antigen is unknown. Study-wide results and limits: According to reports, the diversity of TCR beta was significantly higher in malignant thyroid tumors than in benign nodules, and this held in both blood and tumor samples.

In the original processing: A distant-metastasis classifier for papillary thyroid cancer was built using CDR3 differences across clinicopathological groups. From the PCR reads, TCRdb re-called clones with MiXCR. TCRdb's processing, not the authors', yielded these V and J calls. The data hold tens of thousands of clones, with about 15% observed a single time. All patients were treatment-naive before thyroid surgery. Specimen: blood. This clonotype was sampled from a female donor with papillary thyroid cancer or a benign thyroid nodule (not recorded which). Some clones in this sample may be carry-over from other donors' samples. The chain recombines TRBV5-4 with TRBJ1-1; TRBD1 is a possible D gene (5 bases). The DNA of the CDR3 is TGTGCCAGCAGCTCTGGCGGAGGGGTACGGACGAACACTGAAGCTTTCTTT. Translation: CASSSGGGVRTNTEAFF.